The rows below give T cell receptor beta chains drawn from one sample of a study of blood T cell repertoires in COVID-19. Produced via immunoSEQ multiplex PCR; TCRdb's table is partial and in-frame only. The table includes a few hundred thousand clones, around 89% detected once. The sample comprised PBMCs or T cells enriched from blood (not recorded which). These receptors originate from a man aged 35-49 years who had recovered from COVID-19. The CDR3 runs from the conserved cysteine through the conserved F or W. The D gene is left open where the match is weak. Clone size is given for some rows only: seen once, a few or many times, or a class if the clone is expanded.

j_call	cdr3_length	d_call	v_call	clone_size	cdr3_aa	cdr3_nt
TRBJ2-1	16	NA	TRBV30	NA	CAWSVPGQFRYNEQFF	TGTGCCTGGAGTGTACCCGGACAGTTTAGATACAATGAGCAGTTCTTC
TRBJ2-7	14	NA	TRBV4-2	NA	CASSQDFGGYEQYF	TGTGCCAGCAGCCAAGATTTCGGGGGTTACGAGCAGTACTTC
TRBJ2-7	19	TRBD2	TRBV4-2	NA	CASSQAQTSVGVGANAQYF	TGTGCCAGCAGCCAAGCCCAGACTAGCGTTGGCGTTGGGGCTAACGCGCAGTACTTC
TRBJ1-4	11	TRBD1	TRBV28	NA	CASSFGGTGFF	TGTGCCAGCAGTTTTGGGGGGACAGGGTTTTTT
TRBJ2-5	14	NA	TRBV7-8	NA	CASSQITEEETQYF	TGTGCCAGCAGCCAAATTACTGAGGAAGAGACCCAGTACTTC
TRBJ1-4	14	TRBD1	TRBV30	few	CAWTTGESHEKLFF	TGTGCCTGGACGACAGGGGAGAGTCACGAAAAACTGTTTTTT
TRBJ2-1	17	TRBD2	TRBV7-7	few	CASSFSRGTSGNNEQFF	TGTGCCAGCAGCTTCAGCCGCGGGACTAGCGGAAACAATGAGCAGTTCTTC
TRBJ1-1	14	TRBD1	TRBV5-1	NA	CASSFTGGGTEAFF	TGCGCCAGCAGCTTTACAGGGGGCGGGACTGAAGCTTTCTTT
TRBJ2-7	14	TRBD2	TRBV7-2	NA	CASSSTSGRYEQYF	TGTGCCAGCAGCTCGACTAGCGGGAGGTATGAGCAGTACTTC
TRBJ2-3	15	NA	TRBV21-1	NA	CASSNDRGYTDTQYF	TGTGCCAGCAGCAACGACAGAGGATACACAGATACGCAGTATTTT
TRBJ2-3	18	TRBD1	TRBV11-3	NA	CASSSVVIRQGNTDTQYF	TGTGCCAGCAGCTCGGTGGTCATTAGACAGGGAAACACAGATACGCAGTATTTT
TRBJ2-1	22	TRBD2	TRBV9	NA	CASSAGTAGLAGGIATDNEQFF	TGTGCCAGCAGCGCCGGCACCGCTGGACTAGCGGGAGGCATTGCCACTGACAATGAGCAGTTCTTC
TRBJ2-5	15	TRBD2	TRBV5-6	NA	CASRLGLAGIKTQYF	TGTGCCAGCAGACTGGGACTAGCGGGAATAAAGACCCAGTACTTC
TRBJ2-1	13	NA	TRBV30	NA	CAWSPGNYNEQFF	TGTGCCTGGAGCCCCGGGAACTACAATGAGCAGTTCTTC
TRBJ2-7	11	NA	TRBV27	NA	CASSSGYEQYF	TGTGCCAGCAGTTCAGGTTACGAGCAGTACTTC
TRBJ1-6	16	NA	TRBV25-1	NA	CASSERRSSYNSPLHF	TGTGCCAGCAGTGAGAGGAGGAGCTCCTATAATTCACCCCTCCACTTT
TRBJ1-5	16	NA	TRBV5-6	NA	CASSSGHAPTNQPQHF	TGTGCCAGCAGCTCGGGACACGCACCTACCAATCAGCCCCAGCATTTT
TRBJ1-5	12	NA	TRBV2	many	CASSDINRPQHF	TGTGCCAGCAGTGATATTAACAGGCCACAGCATTTT
TRBJ1-1	14	NA	TRBV7-3	NA	CASSLSGGYTEAFF	TGTGCCAGCAGCTTAAGTGGCGGATACACTGAAGCTTTCTTT
TRBJ2-5	15	NA	TRBV7-8	NA	CASRLNRGWSETQYF	TGTGCCAGCAGATTAAACCGGGGGTGGTCAGAGACCCAGTACTTC
TRBJ1-4	15	TRBD1	TRBV7-9	NA	CASSFWDRQNEKLFF	TGTGCCAGCAGCTTTTGGGACAGACAGAATGAAAAACTGTTTTTT
TRBJ2-1	17	TRBD2	TRBV11-2	NA	CASSPAPTSGVYNEQFF	TGTGCCAGCAGCCCGGCCCCGACTAGCGGGGTTTACAATGAGCAGTTCTTC